A single sample gave rise to the 20 T cell receptor beta chains below, sequenced in a study of cytomegalovirus exposure and HLA in healthy donors. The study ran its PCR with 60 Vbeta and 13 Jbeta primers. Clones were sequenced by immunoSEQ multiplex PCR, and TCRdb holds only the in-frame ones, with some missing. The data contain tens of thousands of clones, 65% to 80% of them singletons. The sample taken for sequencing was PBMCs. These TCRs come from a female donor in good health and CMV-seronegative.

The CDR3 DNA reads as TGTGCCAGCAGGGGACAGCCTAACACTGAAGCTTTCTTT. Amino acids: CASRGQPNTEAFF. The genes are TRBV28 and TRBJ1-1; 7 bases align to TRBD1. The CDR3 is made up of 13 amino acids. Germline values: CDR1 MDHEN, CDR2 SYDVKM. The J segment lost 2 bases and the V segment lost 6 bases, leaving 3 bases of the junction unmatched.

The chain combines TRBV5-1 with TRBJ1-1; D gene uncertain. Germline CDR1 reads SGHRS; CDR2 reads YFSETQ. The ends were cut back, 10 bases at V and 0 bases at J, with 13 bases in the middle. The length of the CDR3 is 13 residues. The CDR3 DNA follows: TGCGCCCGCACAAGCCTTTTGAACACTGAAGCTTTCTTT. This sequence encodes CARTSLLNTEAFF.

This clone was seen a handful of times. The chain recombines TRBV7-2 with TRBJ1-2; D may be TRBD1 (5 bases). The germline V and J ends were trimmed by 5 bases and 0 bases, with 7 bases remaining between them. CDR1 is SGHTA, CDR2 FQGNSA, per germline. The CDR3 covers 13 residues. As DNA, the CDR3 is TGTGCCAGCAGCAAGGGGTCTAACTATGGCTACACCTTC. It codes for CASSKGSNYGYTF.

The count of this clone is one. This rearrangement joins TRBV9 to TRBJ2-1; D is undetermined. The CDR3 is made up of 14 amino acids. Germline-derived CDR1 and CDR2 are SGDLS and YYNGEE. With 2 bases removed from V and 9 bases from J, the gap between germline ends came to 15 bases. This chain's CDR3 is CASSVVGPLGEQFF. The DNA for the CDR3 is TGTGCCAGCAGCGTGGTTGGGCCCCTGGGTGAGCAGTTCTTC. Variable domain in full (rest from reference TRBV9 and TRBJ2-1): DSGVTQTPKHLITATGQRVTLRCSPRSGDLSVYWYQQSLDQGLQFLIQYYNGEERAKGNILERFSAQQFPDLHSELNLSSLELGDSALYFCASSVVGPLGEQFFGPGTRLTVL.

The CDR3 bases are TGTGCCAGCAGCTTAGGGATCGGGGGGGCCGAGAGCGATGAGCAGTTCTTC. Translation: CASSLGIGGAESDEQFF. The J gene is TRBJ2-1, the V gene TRBV7-9; 8 bases agree with TRBD2. Germline V gives CDR1 SEHNR, CDR2 FQNEAQ (reference sequence). The CDR3 consists of 17 residues. V gave up 1 base and J gave up 8 bases; unmatched junction bases: 13. Filled out from reference TRBV7-9 and TRBJ2-1, the complete variable domain reads DTGVSQNPRHKITKRGQNVTFRCDPISEHNRLYWYRQTLGQGPEFLTYFQNEAQLEKSRLLSDRFSAERPKGSFSTLEIQRTEQGDSAMYLCASSLGIGGAESDEQFFGPGTRLTVL.

The chain is built from TRBV5-1 and TRBJ2-5; 11 bases line up with TRBD2. This CDR3 has 16 amino acids. Trimming cost V 4 bases and J 1 base; bases outside gene matches: 6. CDR1 is SGHRS and CDR2 is YFSETQ in the germline V gene. CDR3 sequence reads: CASSPGTSGTQETQYF. Here the CDR3 DNA reads TGCGCCAGCAGCCCCGGGACTAGCGGTACCCAAGAGACCCAGTACTTC.

The chain is built from TRBV19 and TRBJ2-3, with 7 bases fitting TRBD2. Losses at the gene ends were 4 bases for V and 2 bases for J; bases not matched to a gene: 3. This CDR3 has 14 amino acids. Per germline, CDR1 LNHDA and CDR2 SQIVND (reference sequence). CDR3 DNA sequence: TGTGCCAGTAGTAGAAGCGGGACCACAGATACGCAGTATTTT. Residues: CASSRSGTTDTQYF.

V is TRBV10-3 and J is TRBJ2-5; D remains unclear. The CDR3 runs 15 residues. From germline, CDR1 is ENHRY and CDR2 SYGVKD. The V gene lost 0 bases and the J gene lost 4 bases, with 12 bases spanning the gap. The CDR3 coding sequence is TGTGCCATCAGTGAGTCGACAAACGCTCGAGAGACCCAGTACTTC. Encoded protein: CAISESTNARETQYF.

The CDR3 loop reads CASSTSGVGQETQYF. The CDR3 region has the DNA TGTGCCAGTAGTACTAGCGGGGTCGGACAAGAGACCCAGTACTTC. V is TRBV19 and J is TRBJ2-5, with 9 nucleotides matching TRBD2. Germline CDR1 and CDR2: LNHDA and SQIVND (reference sequence). Unmatched junction bases numbered 5, after V lost 4 bases and J lost 2 bases. The CDR3 runs 15 residues. The full variable domain, completed using reference TRBV19 and TRBJ2-5, is DGGITQSPKYLFRKEGQNVTLSCEQNLNHDAMYWYRQDPGQGLRLIYYSQIVNDFQKGDIAEGYSVSREKKESFPLTVTSAQKNPTAFYLCASSTSGVGQETQYFGPGTRLLVL.

V usage is TRBV19 and J usage is TRBJ2-7; TRBD1 is a possible D gene (6 bases). This CDR3 has 12 residues. In germline, CDR1 is LNHDA, CDR2 SQIVND (reference sequence). V shed 7 bases and J shed 5 bases, with 12 bases lying between them. CDR3 residues: CASNVQGNEQYF. In DNA, the CDR3 is TGTGCCAGTAACGTACAGGGCAACGAGCAGTACTTC.

This rearrangement joins TRBV27 to TRBJ2-5, with 8 bases fitting TRBD1. Losses at the gene ends were 6 bases for V and 5 bases for J; bases not matched to a gene: 11. Germline V gene lookup returns CDR1 MNHEY and CDR2 SMNVEV (reference sequence). CDR3 length equals 15 residues. This chain's CDR3 is CASRLRRTGTETQYF. The CDR3 DNA is TGTGCCAGCAGGCTAAGACGGACAGGGACGGAGACCCAGTACTTC.

The rearrangement uses TRBV27 and TRBJ1-2; unclear D gene. Looked up from germline, CDR1 is MNHEY and CDR2 is SMNVEV (reference sequence). The V gene lost 5 bases and the J gene lost 13 bases, with 17 bases spanning the gap. This CDR3 spans 12 amino acids. CDR3 sequence reads: CASSHSTSIPTF. Written as DNA, the CDR3 is TGTGCCAGCAGTCACTCCACCTCAATCCCCACCTTC.

This clone has just one count. The genes are TRBV28 and TRBJ2-7; a weak D match, TRBD1 (6 bases). The CDR3 sequence is 13 residues long. CDR1 is MDHEN and CDR2 is SYDVKM in the germline V gene. V lost 5 bases and J lost 4, with 12 bases in between. CDR3 region: CASSGQDRYEQYF. The CDR3 nucleotides are TGTGCCAGCAGTGGCCAGGACAGATACGAGCAGTACTTC. Full variable domain (missing parts from reference TRBV28 and TRBJ2-7): DVKVTQSSRYLVKRTGEKVFLECVQDMDHENMFWYRQDPGLGLRLIYFSYDVKMKEKGDIPEGYSVSREKKERFSLILESASTNQTSMYLCASSGQDRYEQYFGPGTRLTVT.

This rearrangement joins TRBV6-6 to TRBJ2-5; tentatively, D is TRBD1 (6 bases). The CDR3 spans 12 residues. CDR1 and CDR2 from the germline V gene are MNHNY and SVGAGI (reference sequence). The V end was cut by 10 bases, the J end by 8 bases, with 17 bases between. CDR3 in amino acids: CATTGPPGTQYF. CDR3 bases: TGTGCCACCACAGGGCCCCCCGGAACCCAGTACTTC.

The rearrangement joins TRBV4-3 to TRBJ1-2; perhaps TRBD1 as D (5 bases). CDR3 size: 16 residues. Per the germline V gene, CDR1 is LGHNA and CDR2 is YSLEER. The ends were cut back, 0 bases at V and 6 bases at J, with 17 bases in the middle. The CDR3 sequence: CASSQETGARVHGYTF. The CDR3 nucleotides read TGCGCCAGCAGCCAAGAGACCGGTGCCAGGGTCCATGGCTACACCTTC.

The rearrangement links TRBV5-1 to TRBJ1-1; a weak D match, TRBD1 (6 bases). This CDR3 comprises 15 residues. Per germline, CDR1 SGHRS and CDR2 YFSETQ. Trimming removed 5 bases at V and 4 bases at J, with 18 bases between. For the CDR3, the DNA is TGCGCCAGCAGGGACCCCAGGGGAAGTATCACTGAAGCTTTCTTT. This sequence encodes CASRDPRGSITEAFF.

The chain combines TRBV5-6 with TRBJ1-1; D is unresolved. The length of the CDR3 is 13 residues. From germline, CDR1 is SGHDT and CDR2 YYEEEE. Trimming cost V 2 bases and J 7 bases, with 12 bases left between them. The CDR3 nucleotides read TGTGCCAGCAGCTTCAACAGCTTGGGTGAAGCTTTCTTT. Residues: CASSFNSLGEAFF.

Only one count was recorded for this clone. One junction end does not reproduce the germline sequence, and a read error may be involved. The gene calls are TRBV4-3 and TRBJ2-1; 12 bases line up with TRBD2. Germline V gene lookup returns CDR1 LGHNA and CDR2 YSLEER. CDR3 length equals 16 residues. CDR3 in DNA: TGCGCCGGCAGCCAAGTAGGACTAGCGGGAATCAATGAGCAGTTCTTC. Its translation: CAGSQVGLAGINEQFF.

The V gene is TRBV7-3, the J gene TRBJ2-1; perhaps TRBD1 as D (5 bases). CDR3 length: 18 residues. CDR1 SGHTA and CDR2 FQGTGA come from the germline V gene. V lost 5 bases and J lost 0, with 20 bases in between. The DNA for the CDR3 is TGTGCCAGCAGCCGTTCAGGGTTGGGTTTGCCCTCCTACAATGAGCAGTTCTTC. This gives the protein CASSRSGLGLPSYNEQFF.

The rearrangement links TRBV2 to TRBJ2-5; 9 bases match TRBD1. Near its end, the DNA agrees better with TRBJ2-7, so the J call may be wrong. Germline V lookup: CDR1 SNHLY, CDR2 FYNNEI. The length of the CDR3 is 15 residues. The CDR3 nucleotides are TGTGCCAGAGCCCAACCGGGACAGGGTCCCCACGAGCAGTACTTC. It is translated as CARAQPGQGPHEQYF.